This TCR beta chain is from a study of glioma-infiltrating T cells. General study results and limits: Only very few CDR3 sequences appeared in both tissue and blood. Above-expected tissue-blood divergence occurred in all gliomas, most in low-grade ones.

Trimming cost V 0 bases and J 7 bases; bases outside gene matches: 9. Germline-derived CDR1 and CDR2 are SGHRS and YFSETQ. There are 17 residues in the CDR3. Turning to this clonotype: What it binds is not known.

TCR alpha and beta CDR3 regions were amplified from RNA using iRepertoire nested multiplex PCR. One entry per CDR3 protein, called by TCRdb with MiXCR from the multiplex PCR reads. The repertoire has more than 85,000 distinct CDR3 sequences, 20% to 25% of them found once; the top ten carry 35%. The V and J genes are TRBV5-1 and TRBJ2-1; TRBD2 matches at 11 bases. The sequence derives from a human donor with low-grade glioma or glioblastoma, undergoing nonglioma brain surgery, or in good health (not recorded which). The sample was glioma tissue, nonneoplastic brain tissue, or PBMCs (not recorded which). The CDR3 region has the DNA TGCGCCAGCAGCTTGGCGGTAGCGGGGGGGCCAATGAATGAGCAGTTCTTC. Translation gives CASSLAVAGGPMNEQFF.